This entry is about one T cell receptor (beta chain). Its cognate antigen has yet to be identified. The record originates from a study of cytomegalovirus exposure and HLA in healthy donors (TCRdb year 2017). For the study in its entirety: An earlier analysis of approximately 550 of the donors reported about 250 Gb of sequence data and about 100 million unique TCR beta sequences from 150 million to 200 million T cells. An early release covering roughly 580 HLA-typed donors comprised around 300 gigabases of sequencing data and approximately 85 million unique TCR sequences. Of the approximately 400 genotyped donors, 65% to 90% were placed in the genetic ancestry cluster associated with self-reported Caucasian donors. The study was designed to test whether signatures of past pathogen exposure could be identified by cataloging public T cell receptors. The study profiled the T cell repertoires of under 700 subjects by immunosequencing and related them to cytomegalovirus serostatus. A separate validation cohort of about 110 different subjects was used in addition to the 666-subject first cohort. To predict cytomegalovirus infection status, the study brought together high-throughput TCR immunosequencing, statistical association of individual TCRs with disease status, and machine learning. A later analysis re-examined previously published TCR beta repertoires from 500 to 700 donors and added high-resolution HLA genotyping to investigate patterns of TCR occurrence. In the later analysis, no new phenotypic data were used to find candidate immune exposures; instead, reliance was placed on TCR beta sequences and their occurrence across donors. In an earlier analysis of about 590 of the donors, high-throughput TCR beta sequencing was used to judge whether each TCR beta V gene segment behaved as functional or pseudogenic. Donor age, sex, ethnicity and CMV serostatus were collected together with the repertoire data. Genome-wide SNP genotypes for about 55% of the roughly 670 donors were used in a later genetic analysis, which treated that subset as a discovery cohort. Every repertoire in the discovery cohort had been generated on one and the same sequencing platform. Class I and class II HLA loci were covered by the typing at four-digit resolution. Typing coverage varied by locus: about 629-640 donors for A, B, C, DRB1 and DQB1; under 550 for DQA1; over 600 for DPA1; approximately 490 for DPB1. Because of strong linkage in the cohort, four or five DR-DQ haplotypes were treated as single units for association and clustering. Among roughly 370 genotyped donors of the cohort, an average of around 240,000 unique TCR beta nucleotide sequences were sequenced per donor, approximately 20% of them non-productive. Here is what the overall study found, with its caveats: Compared with equally common non-associated chains, HLA-associated TCR beta chains in a later analysis were more clonally expanded and had lower generation probabilities. According to a later genetic analysis, donors in an Asian-associated ancestry cluster had fewer N-insertions in productive TCRs than the roughly 670-donor mean. In an earlier analysis of some 540 of the donors, most TCR beta V segments appeared in productive rearrangements about 90% or about 30% of the time, broadly matching IMGT annotations. The only immune exposure information available for the cohort was CMV serostatus. A later genetic analysis associated a missense DCLRE1C variant with V-gene and J-gene trimming of TCR beta chains, and an independent cohort replicated the association. Specific HLA alleles were associated with 16,951 TCR beta sequences at a false discovery rate of 0.05 in a later analysis. Because counts were too low, 15 or so rarely observed V segments, including chromosome 9 orphons, were excluded from the earlier analysis of 587 of the donors. Because HLA typing was unavailable for some donors at each locus, only the typed subset was used in association tests. Three of the identified cytomegalovirus-associated TCR beta chains were confirmed in vitro to be specific for cytomegalovirus antigens. Strong co-occurrence of HLA alleles, especially DR and DQ, made assigning TCR associations to individual alleles difficult. In a later analysis, most CMV-associated TCR beta chains were found to appear HLA-restricted, with HLA associations seemingly driven largely by CMV exposure. Most TCR sequences were seen in very few donors, while some public TCRs were found in many individuals. The authors suggested that the approach could potentially be generalized to other disease states and immunological phenotypes. A cluster of highly shared sequence variants was judged likely to be a technical artifact of the sequencing pipeline. A later analysis found that TCR association rates varied across HLA loci, with DRB1 alleles showing the most associated TCRs and HLA-C alleles the fewest. A further reported finding was that TCR beta sequences accurately predicted the HLA-A and HLA-B alleles for most subjects in the first cohort. In both the original and validation cohorts, the classifier was reported to diagnose cytomegalovirus status with high specificity and sensitivity. The cohort was sequenced for TCR beta chains only, and without alpha or paired-chain data the features that could be detected were limited. Linkage disequilibrium might explain the correlated functional status among segregating V segments, but an unknown experimental factor could not be ruled out. According to a later analysis, parvovirus B19, influenza, CMV and Epstein-Barr virus appeared linked to several top co-occurrence clusters. A total of fewer than 200 TCR beta chains were listed by the study as associated with cytomegalovirus. Sequencing depth was assumed to be roughly uniform across donors in the presence/absence analyses, though that assumption may not hold.

The cohort was made up of under 800 healthy bone marrow donors. Cohort members were all nominally healthy when sampled, although unrecorded immune exposures were likely present. The donor tested CMV seronegative, placing the donor among the 350 to 400 seronegative members of the cohort. Every donor gave a peripheral blood sample, and the peripheral blood mononuclear cells from that sample were used for TCR beta sequencing. The Qiagen DNeasy Blood Extraction Kit was used to extract genomic DNA from the blood cell samples. Receptor amplification or capture employed the immunoSEQ multiplex PCR assay. The multiplex PCR relied on a mix of 60 forward primers for TCR Vbeta segments and 13 reverse primers for TCR Jbeta segments. The CDR3 region of rearranged TCR beta genes was amplified from genomic DNA with a multiplex PCR assay. Amplified TCR beta libraries were sequenced as 87-base-pair reads on the Illumina HiSeq System. Concerning the study's data processing: A later analysis tallied about 77 million unique TCR beta chains across the 610 or so repertoires, and approximately 11 million of those chains were shared by two or more donors. Raw reads were error-corrected and collapsed into unique sequences by a nearest-neighbor algorithm in which closely related sequences were merged to remove PCR and sequencing errors. CDR3 sequences were aligned to IMGT reference sequences to assign V, D and J gene segments. For a sequence to be retained, a match of at least six nucleotides was required to both a V gene segment and a J gene segment. A rearrangement counted as productive if the CDR3 had no stop codons and remained in frame with V and J, and every other rearrangement counted as non-productive. CDR3 was defined by IMGT convention, running from the second conserved V-encoded cysteine to the conserved J-encoded phenylalanine. In an earlier analysis of more than 550 of the donors, sequences lacking an unambiguous match to a single V gene segment were excluded. In an earlier analysis of several hundred of the donors, V segments were called functional above 56.7% productive rearrangements and were called segregating when the between-donor standard deviation exceeded 5%. To diagnose cytomegalovirus status from the catalog of TCR beta chain sequences, a statistical classification framework was built. In a later analysis, V and J genes were assigned by comparing TCR nucleotide sequences against IMGT/GENE-DB human TR gene sequences. In a later analysis, CDR3 sequences and most-parsimonious VDJ recombination scenarios were assigned using the TCRdist pipeline. In a later analysis, every TCR beta chain was defined by the combination of its CDR3 amino acid sequence and its V-gene family, and reads without a unique V-gene family were dropped. A later analysis removed 500 to 650 highly shared, low-generation-probability nucleotide sequences to deal with suspected cross-contamination and a sequencing artifact. In a later analysis, a clonal expansion index was calculated for each public chain from normalized within-repertoire ranks of inferred template counts. A later analysis computed generation probabilities with a VDJ recombination model fitted to out-of-frame rearrangements, and checked the results against IGoR. Hypergeometric tests were used in a later analysis to score TCR-TCR, TCR-HLA and TCR-CMV co-occurrence, with a repertoire-size bias correction applied to the TCR pairs. To estimate false discovery rates, a later analysis permuted the HLA or CMV assignments 20 times. In a later analysis, co-occurring TCRs were grouped using DBSCAN, with TCRdist sequence similarity added in when clustering inside HLA-allele-positive subsets. Repertoires with fewer than 30,000 or more than 120,000 public chains, plus five repertoires with anomalous nucleotide sharing, were excluded from co-occurrence clustering. TCRdb mirrors the immuneACCESS table, restricted to in-frame sequences. Some clones are absent from its copies; in checked studies, under half trace to an unresolved V gene, and the reason for the others is unknown. That table furnishes V, J and clone size, whereas the DNA furnished D and trimming. The table for this sample records 120,000 to 150,000 clones. The ten most abundant clones make up 2% to 3% of the sample.

This clonotype was obtained from a man aged 35-49 years in good health and CMV-seronegative. The specimen was PBMCs.

The DNA sequence follows: TGCGCCAGCAGGGGGCGTGAAGGCGGGGAGCTGTTTTTT. This codes for CASRGREGGELFF. Recombination joined TRBV4-1 with TRBJ2-2; a tentative D match to TRBD1 spans 5 bases. CDR1 MGHRA and CDR2 YSYEKL were looked up in the germline V gene. The CDR3 contains 13 residues, cysteine and phenylalanine counted. Only the CDR3 portion is preserved as DNA: 39 bases, with reading frame beginning at the first base. Trimming takes 6 bases from V and 7 bases from J, and the germline ends sit 12 bases apart.